Below are 29 T cell receptor beta chains sequenced from a single sample in a study of T-cell reconstitution after alpha-beta-depleted transplantation in children. The TCRbeta library was prepared with unique molecular identifiers. One entry per CDR3 protein results from TCRdb running MiXCR on the PCR reads. Of 610,000 or so distinct CDR3 sequences in the sample, 25% to 30% are singletons; the top ten hold 35% to 40%. The material was PBMCs, obtained before TCRalphabeta/CD19-depleted stem cell transplant. These receptors all come from a boy younger than two with Wiskott-Aldrich syndrome, due to receive a stem cell transplant.

The chain combines TRBV18 with TRBJ2-7, with D perhaps being TRBD1 or TRBD2 (5 bases each). Trimming left V 1 base short and J 7 bases short, with 14 bases between. Germline V gives CDR1 KGHSH, CDR2 LQKENI. This CDR3 is built from 14 residues. The CDR3 nucleotides read TGTGCCAGCTCACCACTCCAGGGATCGGGGGAGCAGTACTTC. Protein sequence: CASSPLQGSGEQYF.

J is TRBJ2-7 and V is TRBV5-1; D possibly corresponds to TRBD1 (6 bases). In germline, CDR1 is SGHRS, CDR2 YFSETQ. V was pared by 4 bases and J by 4 bases, with 18 bases between. The CDR3 is 15 residues long. The CDR3 region has the DNA TGCGCCAGCAGCACATCAGGGAAGGGGACATACGAGCAGTACTTC. Translating it yields CASSTSGKGTYEQYF.

This clonotype was counted between two and nine times. The rearrangement links TRBV5-6 to TRBJ2-5, with 9 bases fitting TRBD2. V lost 0 bases and J lost 7; bases outside the gene matches: 7. Germline V lookup: CDR1 SGHDT, CDR2 YYEEEE. The CDR3 runs to 15 residues. The CDR3 DNA sequence: TGTGCCAGCAGCTTGGGTCGGCGGGAGGGCGCGACCCAGTACTTC. The encoded protein is CASSLGRREGATQYF. Full variable domain (rest looked up from reference TRBV5-6 and TRBJ2-5): DAGVTQSPTHLIKTRGQQVTLRCSPKSGHDTVSWYQQALGQGPQFIFQYYEEEERQRGNFPDRFSGHQFPNYSSELNVNALLLGDSALYLCASSLGRREGATQYFGPGTRLLVL.

This rearrangement joins TRBV20-1 to TRBJ2-3; no reliable D call. The V gene's germline CDR1 is DFQATT and CDR2 SNEGSKA (reference sequence). The length of the CDR3 is 14 residues. Deletions cut 0 bases from V and 2 bases from J, with 9 bases between. DNA for the CDR3: TGCAGTGCTAGAGATGTCGGAGACACAGATACGCAGTATTTT. Translating it yields CSARDVGDTDTQYF.

The genes are TRBV28 and TRBJ1-1; D ambiguous. The V gene's germline CDR1 is MDHEN and CDR2 SYDVKM. This CDR3 has 13 residues. Trimming removed 5 bases at V and 0 bases at J, with 7 bases between. As DNA, the CDR3 is TGTGCCAGCAGTAGACCTTTGAACACTGAAGCTTTCTTT. Its translation: CASSRPLNTEAFF.

This clonotype was detected ten times or more. CDR3 nucleotide sequence: TGTGCCAGCAGCCAAGGGCTTCACGAGCAGTACTTC. Its translation is CASSQGLHEQYF. The J gene is TRBJ2-7, the V gene TRBV4-2; D remains ambiguous. Trimming left V 1 base short and J 5 bases short, with 6 bases between. The CDR3 contains 12 residues. CDR1 is LGHNA and CDR2 is YNFKEQ in the germline V gene.

This rearrangement joins TRBV7-9 to TRBJ2-2; tentatively, D is TRBD2 (6 bases). The CDR3 runs to 17 residues. Trimming took 5 bases from V and 0 from J, leaving 16 bases between them. Germline values: CDR1 SEHNR, CDR2 FQNEAQ (reference sequence). CDR3 loop: CASSEGPTSSNTGELFF. CDR3 in DNA: TGTGCCAGCAGCGAGGGGCCAACTAGCTCGAACACCGGGGAGCTGTTTTTT.

The sample holds a few counts of this clonotype. This chain joins TRBV5-1 and TRBJ1-6, with TRBD1 as a possible D gene (6 bases). The ends were cut back, 4 bases at V and 8 bases at J, with 13 bases in the middle. The CDR3 runs 14 residues. The germline V gene encodes CDR1 SGHRS and CDR2 YFSETQ. CDR3 DNA sequence: TGCGCCAGCAGCCATACAGGGATGGATTCACCCCTCCACTTT. This codes for CASSHTGMDSPLHF.

This clonotype was picked up a small number of times. The chain combines TRBV28 with TRBJ1-1; D uncertain. From germline, CDR1 is MDHEN and CDR2 SYDVKM. CDR3 length equals 14 residues. Trimming left V 2 bases short and J 5 bases short, with 12 bases between. CDR3 protein: CASSLRLEATEAFF. In DNA form, the CDR3 reads TGTGCCAGCAGTTTAAGGCTGGAGGCAACTGAAGCTTTCTTT.

The chain recombines TRBV29-1 with TRBJ2-7; 7 bases are a match to TRBD2. Germline V gene data show CDR1 as SQVTM and CDR2 as ANQGSEA. CDR3 length equals 15 residues. V shed 6 bases and J 4 bases; nucleotides not matched to a gene: 15. The CDR3 nucleotides read TGCAGCGTCCTATCCCTGGGTAGCGGGTATTACGAGCAGTACTTC. Encoded protein: CSVLSLGSGYYEQYF.

The genes are TRBV5-1 and TRBJ2-4, with D possibly called TRBD1 or TRBD2 (5 bases each). The CDR3 extends over 13 amino acids. Germline V CDR1 and CDR2: SGHRS, YFSETQ. The ends were cut back, 0 bases at V and 8 bases at J, with 9 bases in the middle. CDR3 nucleotide sequence: TGCGCCAGCAGCTTGGAAGGGGAGTACATTCAGTACTTC. Translation gives CASSLEGEYIQYF.

This clonotype was seen a handful of times. This chain connects TRBV15 to TRBJ2-3; tentative D call: TRBD2 (6 bases). The V gene's germline CDR1 is LNHNV and CDR2 YYDKDF (reference sequence). V was pared by 8 bases and J by 6 bases, with 15 bases between. The CDR3 runs to 13 residues. The CDR3 nucleotides read TGTGCCACCTCTCGACAGACTAGGGATACGCAGTATTTT. As protein: CATSRQTRDTQYF.

The chain couples TRBV5-1 to TRBJ1-1, with D possibly TRBD1 on 6 matching bases. The V gene's germline CDR1 is SGHRS and CDR2 YFSETQ. The ends were cut back, 3 bases at V and 1 base at J, with 13 bases in the middle. This CDR3 contains 15 residues. The CDR3 bases are TGCGCCAGCAGCTGGCTACCAGGGGCGAACACTGAAGCTTTCTTT. Its protein is CASSWLPGANTEAFF.

In its sample, this clonotype was seen many times. A read error may produce the germline difference seen at one junction end. CDR3 loop: CASSLPGGEQYF. In DNA, the CDR3 is TGTGCCAGCAGTTTGCCAGGGGGAGAGCAGTACTTC. The genes are TRBV5-1 and TRBJ2-7; 7 nucleotides match TRBD1. Germline V gene data show CDR1 as SGHRS and CDR2 as YFSETQ. The CDR3 loop spans 12 amino acids.

This chain uses TRBV5-1 with TRBJ2-3; no reliable D call. Trimming removed 4 bases at V and 4 bases at J, with 13 bases between. Germline V lookup: CDR1 SGHRS, CDR2 YFSETQ. The length of the CDR3 is 14 residues. CDR3 bases: TGCGCCAGCAGCCTGGACCCTTTCGCAGATACGCAGTATTTT. This encodes CASSLDPFADTQYF.

V and J are TRBV27 and TRBJ2-7; 8 nucleotides line up with TRBD1. Trimming cost V 4 bases and J 2 bases; bases outside gene matches: 10. Germline V gene lookup returns CDR1 MNHEY and CDR2 SMNVEV (reference sequence). The CDR3 is made up of 16 amino acids. CDR3 amino acids: CASSSRLQGVAYEQYF. CDR3 nucleotides: TGTGCCAGCAGTTCGAGGCTACAGGGGGTCGCCTACGAGCAGTACTTC.

A few counts support this clonotype. V usage is TRBV6-1 and J usage is TRBJ2-3; D ambiguous. Trimming shortened V by 5 bases and J by 5 bases, and 23 bases separated the two germline ends. Germline assignment: CDR1 MNHNS and CDR2 SASEGT. The CDR3 length is 17 residues. This CDR3 reads CASSRWATPLPRDTQYF. For the CDR3, the DNA is TGTGCCAGCAGTCGGTGGGCGACCCCACTGCCTCGAGATACGCAGTATTTT.

The CDR3 nucleotides are TGCAGTGCTAGTAGGAGGGAGTCAGAGACCCAGTACTTC. This translates into CSASRRESETQYF. V is TRBV20-1 and J is TRBJ2-5, with D possibly TRBD2 on 6 matching bases. The V gene's germline CDR1 is DFQATT and CDR2 SNEGSKA (reference sequence). This CDR3 region has 13 residues. V was shortened by 3 bases and J by 4 bases, with 12 bases between the two germline ends.

The sample holds a few counts of this clonotype. The CDR3 bases are TGCGCCAGCAGCTTGATCCCAACAGGGGCCCAGTACGAGCAGTACTTC. Amino acid sequence: CASSLIPTGAQYEQYF. The chain couples TRBV5-1 to TRBJ2-7; 7 bases match TRBD1. J was trimmed by 4 bases and V by 1 base; bases with no gene match: 11. The CDR3 sequence is 16 residues long. Germline CDR1 and CDR2: SGHRS and YFSETQ.

This chain links TRBV19 with TRBJ1-2; D gene ambiguous. Per germline, CDR1 LNHDA and CDR2 SQIVND (reference sequence). The CDR3 runs 12 residues. Trimming left V 5 bases short and J 2 bases short, with 6 bases between. The CDR3 reads CASSHSNYGYTF. The CDR3 DNA is TGTGCCAGTAGTCACAGCAACTATGGCTACACCTTC.

In this sample, this clonotype turned up a few times. V gene TRBV20-1 combines with J gene TRBJ1-6, with a tentative D call TRBD1 (6 bases). Deletions cut 0 bases from V and 5 bases from J, with 14 bases between. Germline assignment: CDR1 DFQATT and CDR2 SNEGSKA (reference sequence). The CDR3 extends over 16 amino acids. The CDR3 reads CSAREATGPHNSPLHF. The CDR3 DNA sequence: TGCAGTGCTAGAGAGGCGACAGGACCCCATAATTCACCCCTCCACTTT.

The chain combines TRBV29-1 with TRBJ2-7; 14 bases line up with TRBD2. J was trimmed by 6 bases and V by 5 bases; bases with no gene match: 3. The CDR3 has 13 amino acids. Per germline, CDR1 SQVTM and CDR2 ANQGSEA. The DNA for the CDR3 is TGCAGCGTTAGGGGACTAGCGGGAGTCGAGCAGTACTTC. Translation: CSVRGLAGVEQYF.

This clonotype appeared a few times. The genes are TRBV7-2 and TRBJ2-7; TRBD1 is a possible D gene (5 bases). The CDR3 runs to 15 residues. From germline, CDR1 is SGHTA and CDR2 FQGNSA. Deletions cut 6 bases from V and 4 bases from J, with 19 bases between. CDR3 amino acids: CASRVLGRARYEQYF. The CDR3 DNA follows: TGTGCCAGCAGGGTTCTAGGCAGGGCTCGTTACGAGCAGTACTTC.

In its sample, this clonotype was seen a few times. The gene calls are TRBV20-1 and TRBJ1-1; D is possibly TRBD1 (5 bases). Germline CDR1 reads DFQATT; CDR2 reads SNEGSKA (reference sequence). V was clipped by 6 bases and J by 4 bases, with 15 bases between them. The CDR3 has 13 amino acids. The DNA of the CDR3 is TGCAGTGCCACCGGGAAAGGGGTCACTGAAGCTTTCTTT. This translates into CSATGKGVTEAFF.

Turning to this clonotype: Sequence at one end of the junction differs from germline and may be a read error. CDR3 coding DNA: TGCGCCAGCAGCGGCACCGTACAGGGGGCCGGGACAGATACGCAGAATTTT. The encoded protein is CASSGTVQGAGTDTQNF. The chain uses TRBV5-1 and TRBJ2-3, with 9 positions matching TRBD1. Looked up from germline, CDR1 is SGHRS and CDR2 is YFSETQ. The CDR3 spans 17 residues. The variable domain in full, completed from reference TRBV5-1 and TRBJ2-3, reads KAGVTQTPRYLIKTRGQQVTLSCSPISGHRSVSWYQQTPGQGLQFLFEYFSETQRNKGNFPGRFSGRQFSNSRSEMNVSTLELGDSALYLCASSGTVQGAGTDTQNFGPGTRLTVL.

V is TRBV20-1 and J is TRBJ2-1; the match to TRBD1 covers 7 bases. The germline V gene has CDR1 DFQATT and CDR2 SNEGSKA (reference sequence). The V and J ends lost 3 bases and 0 bases, in that order; junction bases with no gene match: 8. The CDR3 covers 16 residues. The CDR3 reads CSASGGQVSSYNEQFF. CDR3 coding DNA: TGCAGTGCTAGCGGAGGACAGGTTAGCTCCTACAATGAGCAGTTCTTC.

This clonotype was counted a few times. The chain couples TRBV7-2 to TRBJ1-3; D is uncertain. Germline V CDR1 and CDR2: SGHTA, FQGNSA. There are 15 residues in the CDR3. Trimming took off 6 bases at V and 0 bases at J, with 12 bases between the two ends. CDR3: CASSRLVSSGNTIYF. CDR3 sequence (DNA): TGTGCCAGCAGTCGTCTAGTGAGCTCTGGAAACACCATATATTTT.

V is TRBV6-5 and J is TRBJ2-2; 9 bases are a match to TRBD1. Per the germline V gene, CDR1 is MNHEY and CDR2 is SVGAGI. This CDR3 comprises 17 residues. After removal of 2 bases from V and 0 bases from J, the junction contained 4 bases not matched to a gene. The CDR3 here is CASSYGGQGANTGELFF. The CDR3 DNA follows: TGTGCCAGCAGTTACGGGGGACAGGGCGCGAACACCGGGGAGCTGTTTTTT.

This clonotype occurred once. The rearrangement joins TRBV5-6 to TRBJ2-3; D gene unclear. Germline-derived CDR1 and CDR2 are SGHDT and YYEEEE. CDR3 length: 17 amino acids. V lost 0 bases and J lost 0, with 14 bases in between. The DNA for the CDR3 is TGTGCCAGCAGCTTGGGGTTTAAGTCCCCTAGCACAGATACGCAGTATTTT. As protein: CASSLGFKSPSTDTQYF.